This TCR beta chain was captured by sequencing in a study of molecular identifiers for immune sequencing clone quantification (dated 2018 in TCRdb). For the study in its entirety: For a replicate experiment, RNA from roughly 20,000 or 100,000 naive CD8 T cells was divided into five aliquots, and four of the five aliquots were sequenced. This methods study benchmarked molecular-identifier clustering-based TCR repertoire sequencing (MIDCIRS) and TCR RNA copy counting, using CD8 T cells to do so. On the study overall, not on this receptor specifically: The naive libraries included spiked-in Jurkat TCR RNA (over nine copies' worth), and this RNA is not part of the donor repertoire. When barcode sub-clustering was left out, chimeric consensus sequences inflated TCR diversity, with chimeras reaching as high as 47%. Even against a background of 750,000 to 1,000,000 naive CD8 T cells, spiked-in Jurkat TCR RNA amounting to a single cell's worth was reported to be detectable. Approximately 2.7 recovered TCR RNA copies per cell were obtained by modeling, versus around 9.8 by digital PCR, implying a capture efficiency of 25% to 35%. In CMV-specific effector cells, over 98% of molecules were held by clones above 20 RNA copies, whereas under 1% of molecules were held by such clones in naive cells. Highly expanded clone sizes could be underestimated because identical TCR molecules may share a barcode.

The library was made by PCR. Sequencing was performed on a NextSeq 500. Preparation of bulk TCR libraries followed a previously described approach, with the TCR primers listed in Table S5. Total RNA was purified with the Qiagen AllPrep DNA/RNA kit. Before analysis, reads from multiple sequencing runs of the same library were pooled. The original pipeline was this. Reads were retained only if their TCR constant sequence matched exactly, and those retained reads were trimmed to 150 nt and grouped according to their 12-nt molecular barcodes. Reads inside each barcode group were sub-clustered using a 15% Levenshtein threshold, and a quality-weighted consensus sequence was constructed for each RNA molecule. Non-functional sequences were excluded, and lower-count sequences lying one edit away from another sequence were also excluded. On the basis of fitting two negative binomial distributions, barcode sub-clusters with fewer than 20% of the maximum read count were discarded. TCRdb reprocessing: public reads trimmed at Q25 with fastp, clones called with MiXCR, in-frame beta chains kept. Rows are combined by CDR3 protein, so each entry shows the most common genes and DNA. The V and J calls were determined by TCRdb, not by the authors. The sample profile shows tens of thousands of distinct CDR3 sequences; 20% to 25% of them were found once. The ten largest clones add up to about 1% of the sample.

CDR1 and CDR2 are read off the germline V gene (reference sequence) as MNHEY and SMNVEV. The cysteine opens and the phenylalanine closes a CDR3 of 16 amino acids. Solely the CDR3 DNA is kept, with 48 bases framed from the first base. The germline V end is reduced by 2 bases and the J end by 1 base; junction bases left unmatched: 6. A few counts support this clonotype. What antigen it recognizes has not been identified. No base quality values were provided; no much bigger clone lies one nucleotide off. Libraries of naive CD8 T cells were generated from about 19,000 to 1,100,000 sorted cells, with 10%, 30% or 50% of the purified RNA used. Naive CD8 T cells were FACS-sorted as CD8+CD4-CCR7+CD45RA+ on a BD FACSAria II into RLT Plus buffer. Ten to eleven TCR copies' worth of Jurkat RNA were spiked into roughly 17,000-1,100,000 naive CD8 T cell samples to test detection sensitivity. CD8 T cells were enriched using RosetteSep CD8+ T Cell Enrichment Cocktail and Ficoll-Paque, and the enriched cells then underwent ACK red cell lysis.

The source is a human donor in good health. Some libraries in this study had Jurkat cell RNA spiked in. The sequenced material came from naive CD8+ T cells from blood, with Jurkat cell RNA spiked in. This specimen's cell subset or site label, per the study, means: FACS-sorted CD8+CD4-CCR7+CD45RA+ naive T cells. The chain joins TRBV27 to TRBJ2-3; 7 central nucleotides agree with TRBD2. Here is the DNA: TGTGCCAGCAGTTTAGGCCTAGCGGAAGGCACAGATACGCAGTATTTT. Translated, this is CASSLGLAEGTDTQYF.